Listed below are T cell receptor beta chains from one sample, sequenced in a study of cytomegalovirus exposure and HLA in healthy donors. TCRdb's copy holds only in-frame clones and misses some; the assay was immunoSEQ multiplex PCR. The sample consists of 150,000 to 200,000 clones, roughly 82% of them appearing once. The sequencing input was PBMCs. The receptors were gathered from a woman younger than 30 in good health and CMV-seronegative. CDR3s include the opening cysteine and the closing phenylalanine or tryptophan. The order of the fields is D gene, J gene, clone size, V gene, CDR3 DNA, CDR3 protein. The D gene is left open where the match is weak. The listing skips clone size in some rows; elsewhere it reads once, few, many or a size class.

d_gene: .
j_gene: TRBJ1-2
abundance: .
v_gene: TRBV21-1
CDR3nt: TGTGCCAGCAGCAAAAGGACAGGGTATCGGGTTGGCTACACCTTC
CDR3aa: CASSKRTGYRVGYTF

d_gene: TRBD2
j_gene: TRBJ2-1
abundance: few
v_gene: TRBV5-1
CDR3nt: TGCGCCAGCAGCTTGGTAGGTTTGACAAGCGGGGGAGGAGATGAGCAGTTCTTC
CDR3aa: CASSLVGLTSGGGDEQFF

d_gene: TRBD1
j_gene: TRBJ1-1
abundance: .
v_gene: TRBV11-2
CDR3nt: TGTGCCAGCAGCCCCGGGACAGGGGGCTTTGGAGCTTTCTTT
CDR3aa: CASSPGTGGFGAFF

d_gene: TRBD1
j_gene: TRBJ1-1
abundance: few
v_gene: TRBV19
CDR3nt: TGTGCCAGTATTCACCGGGACAGATGGACTGAAGCTTTCTTT
CDR3aa: CASIHRDRWTEAFF

d_gene: .
j_gene: TRBJ1-2
abundance: .
v_gene: TRBV30
CDR3nt: TGTGCCTGGTCCCAGGGATTGAACTATGGCTACACCTTC
CDR3aa: CAWSQGLNYGYTF

d_gene: TRBD2
j_gene: TRBJ2-3
abundance: .
v_gene: TRBV10-3
CDR3nt: TGTGCCATCAGTCTAGCGGGGGGGACAGATACGCAGTATTTT
CDR3aa: CAISLAGGTDTQYF

d_gene: .
j_gene: TRBJ2-1
abundance: .
v_gene: TRBV19
CDR3nt: TGTGCCAGTAGCACTTCACTAGGGCGGCTAAATGAGCAGTTCTTC
CDR3aa: CASSTSLGRLNEQFF

d_gene: .
j_gene: TRBJ2-7
abundance: .
v_gene: TRBV27
CDR3nt: TGTGCCAGCAGTAGGCCCGACGGGGAGCAGTACTTC
CDR3aa: CASSRPDGEQYF

d_gene: .
j_gene: TRBJ1-5
abundance: .
v_gene: TRBV19
CDR3nt: TGTGCCAGTAGTATTAACGGCAGGGGTGTAATAGCCCAGCATTTT
CDR3aa: CASSINGRGVIAQHF

d_gene: .
j_gene: TRBJ1-3
abundance: .
v_gene: TRBV30
CDR3nt: TGTGCCTCGGACAGAGTGTCCTCTGGAAACACCATATATTTT
CDR3aa: CASDRVSSGNTIYF

d_gene: TRBD2
j_gene: TRBJ2-3
abundance: once
v_gene: TRBV11-3
CDR3nt: TGTGCCAGCAGCCTAGGACTAGCGGGAGTTATTGGCACAGATACGCAGTATTTT
CDR3aa: CASSLGLAGVIGTDTQYF

d_gene: TRBD2
j_gene: TRBJ2-1
abundance: once
v_gene: TRBV19
CDR3nt: TGTGCCAGTAGTACTCCTCTAGCGGGCCCCAGCTCCTACAATGAGCAGTTCTTC
CDR3aa: CASSTPLAGPSSYNEQFF

d_gene: .
j_gene: TRBJ2-7
abundance: .
v_gene: TRBV10-3
CDR3nt: TGTGCCATCCGCCTAGGGGACGAGCAGTACTTC
CDR3aa: CAIRLGDEQYF

d_gene: .
j_gene: TRBJ2-2
abundance: .
v_gene: TRBV19
CDR3nt: TGTGCCAGTAGTATCCGGGTGAACACCGGGGAGCTGTTTTTT
CDR3aa: CASSIRVNTGELFF

d_gene: TRBD1
j_gene: TRBJ1-6
abundance: .
v_gene: TRBV19
CDR3nt: TGTGCCAGTAGTAGCCCAAGGGAATTGTATTACAGGGGTTCACCCCTCCACTTT
CDR3aa: CASSSPRELYYRGSPLHF

d_gene: .
j_gene: TRBJ2-1
abundance: .
v_gene: TRBV7-8
CDR3nt: TGTGCCAGCAGCTTAGGATCCAGGGAAGGATTAGCCTACAATGAGCAGTTCTTC
CDR3aa: CASSLGSREGLAYNEQFF

d_gene: TRBD2
j_gene: TRBJ2-7
abundance: .
v_gene: TRBV5-4
CDR3nt: TGTGCCAGCAGCTTGTTGCTAGCGGGAGGCGAGCAGTACTTC
CDR3aa: CASSLLLAGGEQYF

d_gene: .
j_gene: TRBJ1-2
abundance: .
v_gene: TRBV27
CDR3nt: TGTGCCAGCAGTCCCCTCATGGAGGGGCTAGGAGGCTACACCTTC
CDR3aa: CASSPLMEGLGGYTF

d_gene: TRBD2
j_gene: TRBJ2-7
abundance: .
v_gene: TRBV6-5
CDR3nt: TGTGCCAGCAGACGAGCGGGGATCCACGAGCAGTACTTC
CDR3aa: CASRRAGIHEQYF

d_gene: .
j_gene: TRBJ1-5
abundance: .
v_gene: TRBV21-1
CDR3nt: TGTGCCAGCAGCAGTGGACCAGGGAGCAATCAGCCCCAGCATTTT
CDR3aa: CASSSGPGSNQPQHF

d_gene: TRBD1
j_gene: TRBJ1-5
abundance: .
v_gene: TRBV5-1
CDR3nt: TGCGCCAGCAGTATCATTCCGGGACAGCACAATCAGCCCCAGCATTTT
CDR3aa: CASSIIPGQHNQPQHF

d_gene: TRBD2
j_gene: TRBJ2-2
abundance: .
v_gene: TRBV11-2
CDR3nt: TGTGCCAGCAGCTTAAGAGCGGGATTGAACACCGGGGAGCTGTTTTTT
CDR3aa: CASSLRAGLNTGELFF

d_gene: .
j_gene: TRBJ2-7
abundance: .
v_gene: TRBV27
CDR3nt: TGTGCCAGCAGTATAAGACATACCTACGAGCAGTACTTC
CDR3aa: CASSIRHTYEQYF

d_gene: TRBD2
j_gene: TRBJ2-1
abundance: .
v_gene: TRBV14
CDR3nt: TGTGCCAGCAGCCAAGTGGGCGGGGGATCCTACAATGAGCAGTTCTTC
CDR3aa: CASSQVGGGSYNEQFF

d_gene: TRBD1
j_gene: TRBJ1-2
abundance: .
v_gene: TRBV5-5
CDR3nt: TGTGCCAGCAGCATAACAGGGGACTATGGCTACACCTTC
CDR3aa: CASSITGDYGYTF

d_gene: TRBD1
j_gene: TRBJ1-2
abundance: .
v_gene: TRBV6-1
CDR3nt: TGTGCCAGCAGCCAAAGACAGGGAGGCTATGGCTACACCTTC
CDR3aa: CASSQRQGGYGYTF

d_gene: .
j_gene: TRBJ1-5
abundance: few
v_gene: TRBV19
CDR3nt: TGTGCCAGTAATGACGGGATCCCTTATCAGCCCCAGCATTTT
CDR3aa: CASNDGIPYQPQHF

d_gene: TRBD1
j_gene: TRBJ1-6
abundance: .
v_gene: TRBV2
CDR3nt: TGTGCAACCGGGACAGGGGAGGTATGGTCACCCCTCCACTTT
CDR3aa: CATGTGEVWSPLHF

d_gene: .
j_gene: TRBJ1-1
abundance: .
v_gene: TRBV9
CDR3nt: TGTGCCAGCAGCGTTGCGGGGAACACTGAAGCTTTCTTT
CDR3aa: CASSVAGNTEAFF

d_gene: TRBD2
j_gene: TRBJ2-3
abundance: .
v_gene: TRBV2
CDR3nt: TGTGCCAGCAGTTCGACTAGCGGGGTGCGGGATACGCAGTATTTT
CDR3aa: CASSSTSGVRDTQYF

d_gene: .
j_gene: TRBJ1-5
abundance: .
v_gene: TRBV6-5
CDR3nt: TGTGCCAGCCGACAAGACAGCTATAGCAATCAGCCCCAGCATTTT
CDR3aa: CASRQDSYSNQPQHF